Listed here are 11 T cell receptor beta chains from one sample, sequenced in a study of blood T cell repertoires in COVID-19. Clones were sequenced by immunoSEQ multiplex PCR, and TCRdb holds only the in-frame ones, with some missing. This table has 55,000 to 80,000 clones, around 83% appearing once. The source material was peripheral blood. All receptors derive from a man aged 50 to 60 with active COVID-19.

The V gene is TRBV7-9, the J gene TRBJ1-6; TRBD1 matches at 7 bases. With V trimmed by 5 bases and J by 7 bases, 8 bases remained unmatched. Germline assignment: CDR1 SEHNR and CDR2 FQNEAQ (reference sequence). The CDR3 consists of 15 residues. The CDR3: CASSGQVHGNSPLHF. CDR3 nucleotide sequence: TGTGCCAGCAGCGGACAGGTACACGGGAATTCACCCCTCCACTTT.

This chain connects TRBV2 to TRBJ2-1; perhaps TRBD1 as D (5 bases). The germline CDR1 and CDR2 sequences are SNHLY and FYNNEI. The CDR3 consists of 14 residues. Trimming stripped 8 bases from V and 2 bases from J, with 13 bases between. CDR3 nucleotide sequence: TGTGCCAGCTTGAGGCAACAGGCCTACAATGAGCAGTTCTTC. Its protein product is CASLRQQAYNEQFF.

This clone was found a few times. This sequence joins TRBV27 and TRBJ1-6; 8 bases fit TRBD1. Germline lookup yields CDR1 MNHEY and CDR2 SMNVEV (reference sequence). There are 14 residues in the CDR3. V was clipped by 6 bases and J by 7 bases; unmatched bases: 5. The CDR3 coding sequence is TGTGCCAGCAGGCCGGACAGGGTCAATTCACCCCTCCACTTT. Translated, it gives CASRPDRVNSPLHF.

J is TRBJ2-3 and V is TRBV12-5; TRBD1 matches at 9 bases. J lost 6 bases, V lost 5 bases, and 15 bases had no gene match. This CDR3 has 17 residues. Germline V CDR1 and CDR2: LGHNT, FRNRAP. The CDR3 bases are TGTGCTAGTGGTCCTTACTACAGGGGGCGCCAGGTGGATACGCAGTATTTT. This sequence encodes CASGPYYRGRQVDTQYF.

The CDR3 region is CASRAGRRDNTEAFF. The CDR3 DNA sequence: TGTGCCAGCAGGGCCGGGAGAAGGGATAACACTGAAGCTTTCTTT. J is TRBJ1-1 and V is TRBV2, with D unresolved. The CDR3 has 15 residues. V was pared by 6 bases and J by 2 bases, with 16 bases between. Germline V CDR1 and CDR2: SNHLY, FYNNEI.

V and J are TRBV6-5 and TRBJ1-1; a possible D gene is TRBD1 (5 bases). The germline V gene encodes CDR1 MNHEY and CDR2 SVGAGI. Trimming cost V 7 bases and J 4 bases, with 19 bases left between them. This CDR3 region has 15 residues. The chain's CDR3 is CASTSGRGVSTEAFF. The CDR3 bases are TGTGCCAGCACCTCCGGTAGGGGCGTGAGCACTGAAGCTTTCTTT.

This sequence joins TRBV19 and TRBJ2-2, with TRBD2 matching 9 bases. This CDR3 spans 16 amino acids. Germline V lookup: CDR1 LNHDA, CDR2 SQIVND (reference sequence). V dropped 7 bases and J dropped 5; count of bases not matched to a gene: 11. CDR3 sequence: CASNPWGTSRTGELFF. In DNA form, the CDR3 reads TGTGCCAGTAACCCTTGGGGGACTAGCAGAACCGGGGAGCTGTTTTTT.

The chain recombines TRBV7-3 with TRBJ1-2; 10 nucleotides match TRBD1. The germline V gene has CDR1 SGHTA and CDR2 FQGTGA. This CDR3 contains 15 residues. Trimming cost V 5 bases and J 3 bases; bases outside gene matches: 6. CDR3 DNA: TGTGCCAGCAGCCCGAGACAGGGGGCGGACTATGGCTACACCTTC. It yields the protein CASSPRQGADYGYTF.

V usage is TRBV7-9 and J usage is TRBJ2-1; possible D gene TRBD2, 6 bases. Trimming took off 1 base at V and 9 bases at J, with 13 bases between the two ends. CDR1 SEHNR and CDR2 FQNEAQ come from the germline V gene (reference sequence). CDR3 length equals 14 residues. The CDR3 loop is CASSLGGVPFEQFF. CDR3 DNA sequence: TGTGCCAGCAGCTTAGGGGGGGTCCCATTTGAGCAGTTCTTC.

The chain's CDR3 is CASSYGGGTYEQYF. CDR3 in DNA: TGTGCCAGCAGTTACGGGGGGGGGACCTACGAGCAGTACTTC. V is TRBV6-5 and J is TRBJ2-7; 7 positions match TRBD2. Germline lookup yields CDR1 MNHEY and CDR2 SVGAGI. This CDR3 comprises 14 residues. V dropped 2 bases and J dropped 2; count of bases not matched to a gene: 3.

The rearrangement joins TRBV7-9 to TRBJ1-6; 7 nucleotides align to TRBD1. The V segment lost 5 bases and the J segment 6 bases; nucleotides outside the gene matches: 4. CDR1 is SEHNR and CDR2 is FQNEAQ in the germline V gene (reference sequence). This CDR3 has 14 amino acids. In DNA form, the CDR3 reads TGTGCCAGCAGCCAGGGACAGCTTAATTCACCCCTCCACTTT. Translating gives CASSQGQLNSPLHF.